These 17 T cell receptor beta chains were sequenced from one sample in a study of T cells in Graves' hyperthyroidism and ophthalmopathy (dated 2019 in TCRdb). Receptor libraries were prepared by multiplex PCR. The sequencing machine was an Illumina HiSeq 2000. TCR beta CDR3 regions were amplified from RNA transcripts. The first round of RT-PCR for the TCR CDR3 was performed with the HTBI primer set and the Qiagen OneStep RT-PCR kit. TCRdb handled the public reads itself, with Q25 trimming in fastp and clone calling in MiXCR, and kept productive beta chains. Every CDR3 protein is listed once, alongside the most common genes and DNA of its rows. The sample contains around 660,000 distinct CDR3 sequences, 45% of them found a single time. The ten largest clones represent roughly 7.2% of the sample. The specimen was peripheral blood or thyroid tissue (not recorded which). The receptors come from an adult man with Graves' disease, either hyperthyroidism or ophthalmopathy (not recorded which).

This clonotype was detected only a few times. The chain links TRBV29-1 to TRBJ2-7; D is possibly TRBD1 (6 bases). The V gene lost 4 bases and the J gene lost 2 bases, with 9 bases spanning the gap. The length of the CDR3 is 12 residues. Germline-derived CDR1 and CDR2 are SQVTM and ANQGSEA. The CDR3 spells CSVGTGTYEQYF. The CDR3 region has the DNA TGCAGCGTTGGTACAGGGACCTACGAGCAGTACTTC.

V usage is TRBV2 and J usage is TRBJ1-1; no firm D call. CDR3 length: 13 amino acids. CDR1 and CDR2 (germline): SNHLY, FYNNEI. V shed 4 bases and J shed 8 bases, with 14 bases lying between them. The CDR3 loop reads CASSAHDPGEAFF. As DNA, the CDR3 is TGTGCCAGCAGTGCTCATGACCCTGGGGAAGCTTTCTTT.

The table lists this clonotype with many counts. CDR3 nucleotides: TGTGCCACCAGCCGACGGGGCGGAGGCTCTGAAGCTTTCTTT. Residues: CATSRRGGGSEAFF. The V and J genes are TRBV15 and TRBJ1-1, with D perhaps matching TRBD1 (5 bases). V was cut by 5 bases and J by 6 bases, with 16 bases left in between. In germline, CDR1 is LNHNV, CDR2 YYDKDF (reference sequence). This CDR3 has 14 residues.

This clonotype was seen ten or more times. This chain connects TRBV10-3 to TRBJ1-5; 12 bases fit TRBD1. Germline V gene sequence: CDR1 ENHRY, CDR2 SYGVKD. Trimming took 0 bases from V and 7 from J; bases not matched to a gene: 7. This CDR3 has 17 residues. The CDR3 reads CAISESRGQGAKQPQHF. The CDR3 DNA reads as TGTGCCATCAGTGAGTCAAGGGGACAGGGGGCGAAACAGCCCCAGCATTTT.

This clonotype has a handful of counts. This chain links TRBV15 with TRBJ2-5; D is unclear. Germline CDR1 reads LNHNV; CDR2 reads YYDKDF (reference sequence). The CDR3 sequence is 13 residues long. Trimming removed 0 bases from V and 6 bases from J, with 8 bases in between. CDR3 loop: CATSRDRPQTQYF. In DNA, the CDR3 is TGTGCCACCAGCAGAGATCGCCCACAGACCCAGTACTTC. The whole variable domain, filled in from reference TRBV15 and TRBJ2-5, reads DAMVIQNPRYQVTQFGKPVTLSCSQTLNHNVMYWYQQKSSQAPKLLFHYYDKDFNNEADTPDNFQSRRPNTSFCFLDIRSPGLGDTAMYLCATSRDRPQTQYFGPGTRLLVL.

This clonotype was picked up many times. The chain recombines TRBV10-2 with TRBJ1-5; D not resolved. This CDR3 has 15 residues. V shed 6 bases and J shed 0 bases, with 12 bases lying between them. Looked up from germline, CDR1 is WSHSY and CDR2 is SAAADI. CDR3 DNA sequence: TGCGCCAGCAGCGAACAGCGGTATAGCAATCAGCCCCAGCATTTT. Amino acids: CASSEQRYSNQPQHF.

A note on this clonotype: Possible read error: a much larger clone is one base away. The V gene is TRBV2, the J gene TRBJ1-4, with D unclear. V was trimmed by 5 bases and J by 4 bases, leaving 2 bases between them. The CDR3 spans 11 residues. Germline V gives CDR1 SNHLY, CDR2 FYNNEI. The CDR3 region is CASSINEKLFF. Written as DNA, the CDR3 is TGTGCCAGCAGTATTAATGAAAAACTGTTTTTT.

The chain uses TRBV12-5 and TRBJ1-2, with 7 bases identical to TRBD1. Germline V lookup: CDR1 LGHNT, CDR2 FRNRAP. The CDR3 runs 15 residues. CDR3 protein: CASSYDRDRDRGYTF. CDR3 nucleotides: TGTGCCAGCAGCTACGACAGGGACCGTGATCGTGGCTACACCTTC.

The chain uses TRBV19 and TRBJ1-1; 9 bases agree with TRBD1. This CDR3 region has 15 residues. After removal of 4 bases from V and 5 bases from J, the junction contained 8 bases not matched to a gene. Germline V gene sequence: CDR1 LNHDA, CDR2 SQIVND (reference sequence). The CDR3, as DNA: TGTGCCAGTAGTAGCAGGGACAGGGCGCGGACTGAAGCTTTCTTT. Its translation: CASSSRDRARTEAFF.

The chain uses TRBV3-1 and TRBJ1-1; D is perhaps TRBD1 (6 bases). In germline, CDR1 is LGHDT, CDR2 YNNKEL (reference sequence). The V end was cut by 3 bases, the J end by 8 bases, with 16 bases between. The length of the CDR3 is 14 residues. CDR3 nucleotide sequence: TGTGCCAGCAGCCAGGTAGCAGGGGCTGGGGAAGCTTTCTTT. As protein: CASSQVAGAGEAFF.

The rearrangement links TRBV29-1 to TRBJ2-5; 8 bases are a match to TRBD1. This CDR3 has 13 residues. Germline CDR1 is SQVTM and CDR2 is ANQGSEA. Unmatched junction bases numbered 8, after V lost 6 bases and J lost 5 bases. DNA for the CDR3: TGCAGCGTCCAACAGGGGGTACGGGAGACCCAGTACTTC. Translation gives CSVQQGVRETQYF.

This clonotype was found once. The chain couples TRBV20-1 to TRBJ1-1; 11 bases match TRBD1. Per germline, CDR1 DFQATT and CDR2 SNEGSKA (reference sequence). The CDR3 is 14 residues long. V shed 6 bases and J 3 bases; nucleotides not matched to a gene: 6. The CDR3 region has the DNA TGCAGTGCGGAGGGACAGGGGGAGGACACTGAAGCTTTCTTT. Residues: CSAEGQGEDTEAFF.

This clonotype was found a few times. V and J are TRBV7-9 and TRBJ2-7; D possibly matches TRBD1 or TRBD2 (6 bases each). The V end lost 5 bases, the J end lost 2 bases, and 10 bases lay between the germline ends. The germline CDR1 and CDR2 sequences are SEHNR and FQNEAQ (reference sequence). The CDR3 runs 13 residues. The CDR3 nucleotides read TGTGCCAGCAGCCACCGGGGGCCCTACGAGCAGTACTTC. Its protein is CASSHRGPYEQYF. Drawing the rest from reference TRBV7-9 and TRBJ2-7, the complete variable domain is DTGVSQNPRHKITKRGQNVTFRCDPISEHNRLYWYRQTLGQGPEFLTYFQNEAQLEKSRLLSDRFSAERPKGSFSTLEIQRTEQGDSAMYLCASSHRGPYEQYFGPGTRLTVT.

This clonotype has only a few counts. The genes are TRBV7-9 and TRBJ1-4; TRBD1 agrees at 8 bases. Germline CDR1 is SEHNR and CDR2 is FQNEAQ (reference sequence). Trimming at V came to 5 bases and at J to 8 bases, leaving 10 bases not matched to a gene. There are 15 residues in the CDR3. Here the CDR3 DNA reads TGTGCCAGCAGCCCCTGGACAGGGACGGAGGAAAAACTGTTTTTT. Amino acids: CASSPWTGTEEKLFF.

V and J are TRBV7-9 and TRBJ1-1; TRBD1 might be the D (6 bases). The length of the CDR3 is 15 residues. From germline, CDR1 is SEHNR and CDR2 FQNEAQ (reference sequence). Between the trimmed V and J ends, which lost 0 bases and 7 bases, there was a span of 15 bases. In nucleotides, the CDR3 is TGTGCCAGCAGCTTAGCGGCAGGGGTCGTGTTTGAAGCTTTCTTT. Translated: CASSLAAGVVFEAFF.

This sequence joins TRBV20-1 and TRBJ1-5; tentative D call: TRBD1 (5 bases). Per the germline V gene, CDR1 is DFQATT and CDR2 is SNEGSKA (reference sequence). The CDR3 spans 15 residues. Between the trimmed V and J ends, which lost 0 bases and 2 bases, there was a span of 11 bases. The CDR3, as DNA: TGCAGTGCTAGAGATTTCGGGGCCCGCAATCAGCCCCAGCATTTT. This codes for CSARDFGARNQPQHF.

As regards this clonotype: The junction does not match germline at one end; this may be a read error. This chain uses TRBV7-9 with TRBJ2-5; no reliable D call. This CDR3 is built from 14 residues. Germline V gene sequence: CDR1 SEHNR, CDR2 FQNEAQ (reference sequence). The CDR3 region has the DNA TGTGTCAGCAGCTTAGGTGGCCTTAAAGAGACCCAGTACTTC. It codes for CVSSLGGLKETQYF. Complete variable domain (other parts from reference TRBV7-9 and TRBJ2-5): DTGVSQNPRHKITKRGQNVTFRCDPISEHNRLYWYRQTLGQGPEFLTYFQNEAQLEKSRLLSDRFSAERPKGSFSTLEIQRTEQGDSAMYLCVSSLGGLKETQYFGPGTRLLVL.